The 21 T cell receptor beta chains below come from one sample, sequenced in a study of blood T cell repertoires in COVID-19. TCRdb's copy holds only in-frame clones and misses some; the assay was immunoSEQ multiplex PCR. This table holds fewer than 450,000 clones, roughly 90% found once. Sequences were obtained from peripheral blood. Receptor source: an older woman with COVID-19, enrolled during active disease.

This sequence joins TRBV2 and TRBJ1-2; possible D gene TRBD1, 5 bases. The V and J ends lost 6 bases and 1 base respectively, with 12 bases between them. CDR3 length equals 14 residues. Looked up from germline, CDR1 is SNHLY and CDR2 is FYNNEI. Written as DNA, the CDR3 is TGTGCCAGCAGGGCGGGGCTGTATAACTATGGCTACACCTTC. This gives the protein CASRAGLYNYGYTF.

V usage is TRBV11-2 and J usage is TRBJ2-7; the D gene is possibly TRBD1 (5 bases). Trimming left V 4 bases short and J 2 bases short, with 9 bases between. This CDR3 has 13 residues. Germline V gene data show CDR1 as SGHAT and CDR2 as FQNNGV. The CDR3 DNA reads TGTGCCAGCAGCTCGCCAGGGACCTACGAGCAGTACTTC. Translation gives CASSSPGTYEQYF. Full variable domain (missing parts from reference TRBV11-2 and TRBJ2-7): EAGVAQSPRYKIIEKRQSVAFWCNPISGHATLYWYQQILGQGPKLLIQFQNNGVVDDSQLPKDRFSAERLKGVDSTLKIQPAKLEDSAVYLCASSSPGTYEQYFGPGTRLTVT.

The V gene is TRBV19, the J gene TRBJ1-5; D perhaps matches TRBD1 (5 bases). This CDR3 contains 16 residues. The germline gives CDR1 LNHDA, CDR2 SQIVND (reference sequence). Trimming left V 5 bases short and J 0 bases short, with 14 bases between. The CDR3 DNA sequence: TGTGCCAGTAGTCCCCACCTTGACAGTAGCAATCAGCCCCAGCATTTT. Protein product: CASSPHLDSSNQPQHF.

This clone was counted a few times. The V gene is TRBV28, the J gene TRBJ1-1; D unclear. The ends were cut back, 3 bases at V and 4 bases at J, with 9 bases in the middle. The CDR3 is 13 residues long. Looked up from germline, CDR1 is MDHEN and CDR2 is SYDVKM. The CDR3 sequence: CASSFPGSTEAFF. The CDR3 DNA sequence: TGTGCCAGCAGTTTCCCCGGGAGCACTGAAGCTTTCTTT.

The chain combines TRBV5-1 with TRBJ1-2; TRBD1 matches at 8 bases. The CDR3 spans 14 residues. V shed 5 bases, J shed 5 bases, and the junction held 8 bases outside the gene matches. Germline V gene sequence: CDR1 SGHRS, CDR2 YFSETQ. The CDR3 DNA reads as TGCGCCAGCAGAAACGGGACAGGAGGATATGGCTACACCTTC. Protein product: CASRNGTGGYGYTF.

The gene calls are TRBV6-5 and TRBJ1-2; no clear D gene. Germline V gene sequence: CDR1 MNHEY, CDR2 SVGAGI. This CDR3 has 14 residues. Trimming removed 6 bases from V and 5 bases from J, with 16 bases in between. CDR3: CASRIVGASYGYTF. CDR3 sequence (DNA): TGTGCCAGCAGAATTGTTGGAGCATCTTATGGCTACACCTTC.

In the case of this clone: The junction and the germline gene differ at one end; a read error may be behind it. The J gene is TRBJ1-1, the V gene TRBV29-1, with D possibly being TRBD1 (6 bases). The germline gives CDR1 SQVTM, CDR2 ANQGSEA. The CDR3 covers 13 residues. The CDR3 here is CSVEGQWYTEAFF. The CDR3 region has the DNA TGCAGCGTGGAAGGACAGTGGTACACTGAAGCTTTCTTT.

The V call is TRBV27, the J call TRBJ1-6; 9 bases match TRBD1. The CDR3 is 16 residues long. The V segment lost 2 bases and the J segment 3 bases; nucleotides outside the gene matches: 2. Germline V gene sequence: CDR1 MNHEY, CDR2 SMNVEV (reference sequence). The DNA of the CDR3 is TGTGCCAGCAGTTTAAGGACAGGGGTCTATAATTCACCCCTCCACTTT. It specifies CASSLRTGVYNSPLHF.

This CDR3 is CASREGMDAQYF. The CDR3 nucleotides read TGCGCCAGCAGGGAGGGCATGGACGCCCAGTACTTC. The V and J genes are TRBV5-1 and TRBJ2-5, with D maybe TRBD2 (6 bases). This CDR3 is 12 amino acids long. Germline V gene data show CDR1 as SGHRS and CDR2 as YFSETQ. The germline V and J ends were trimmed by 5 bases and 9 bases, with 14 bases remaining between them.

This chain uses TRBV3-1 (or the pseudogene TRBV3-2) with TRBJ2-7; TRBD2 matches at 7 bases. Germline V gene sequence: CDR1 LGHDT, CDR2 YNNKEL (reference sequence). V gave up 5 bases and J gave up 6 bases; unmatched junction bases: 13. The CDR3 sequence is 15 residues long. This CDR3 is CASSALRGGGGEQYF. The CDR3, as DNA: TGTGCCAGCAGCGCGCTCCGGGGCGGGGGTGGCGAGCAGTACTTC.

The rearrangement uses TRBV11-3 and TRBJ2-2; unclear D gene. The V end lost 6 bases, the J end lost 2 bases, and 10 bases lay between the germline ends. The CDR3 sequence is 14 residues long. Germline V lookup: CDR1 SGHNT, CDR2 YENEEA. CDR3 bases: TGTGCCAGCAGGCCCACAACCAACACCGGGGAGCTGTTTTTT. Translated: CASRPTTNTGELFF.

The chain links TRBV2 to TRBJ1-2; 7 nucleotides line up with TRBD1. Germline V gene data show CDR1 as SNHLY and CDR2 as FYNNEI. The trim removed 6 bases at V and 4 bases at J, leaving 8 bases unmatched. The CDR3 is 14 amino acids. CDR3 sequence reads: CASRQGSEGYGYTF. CDR3 sequence (DNA): TGTGCCAGCAGACAGGGGTCTGAAGGCTATGGCTACACCTTC.

The rearrangement links TRBV15 to TRBJ1-2, with 7 bases that match TRBD1. Losses at the gene ends were 1 base for V and 5 bases for J; bases not matched to a gene: 4. From germline, CDR1 is LNHNV and CDR2 YYDKDF (reference sequence). The CDR3 has 14 amino acids. In nucleotides, the CDR3 is TGTGCCACCAGCAGAGGGCAGGGGGAATATGGCTACACCTTC. Its protein product is CATSRGQGEYGYTF. The variable domain in full, completed from reference TRBV15 and TRBJ1-2, reads DAMVIQNPRYQVTQFGKPVTLSCSQTLNHNVMYWYQQKSSQAPKLLFHYYDKDFNNEADTPDNFQSRRPNTSFCFLDIRSPGLGDTAMYLCATSRGQGEYGYTFGSGTRLTVV.

The chain is built from TRBV6-6 and TRBJ1-2; 9 positions match TRBD1. CDR3 length: 14 amino acids. J was trimmed by 1 base and V by 6 bases; bases with no gene match: 3. CDR1 is MNHNY and CDR2 is SVGAGI in the germline V gene (reference sequence). The CDR3 nucleotides are TGTGCCAGCAGCAGGGGACAGGGTAACTATGGCTACACCTTC. Translated, it gives CASSRGQGNYGYTF.

The genes are TRBV11-2 and TRBJ2-3, with 12 bases matching TRBD2. V lost 4 bases, J lost 5 bases, and 4 bases stayed unmatched. Germline CDR1 and CDR2: SGHAT and FQNNGV. The CDR3 sequence is 15 residues long. CDR3 bases: TGTGCCAGCAGCTCCCTGGGACTAGCGGGAGATACGCAGTATTTT. Amino acid sequence: CASSSLGLAGDTQYF.

The V gene is TRBV10-1, the J gene TRBJ2-5; maybe TRBD1 (5 bases). Germline CDR1 reads WNHNN; CDR2 reads SYGVQD (reference sequence). This CDR3 region has 16 residues. The V and J ends lost 6 bases and 1 base respectively, with 18 bases between them. Here the CDR3 DNA reads TGCGCCAGCAGCGCCCATGGGCAGGGCCCCCAAGAGACCCAGTACTTC. It encodes CASSAHGQGPQETQYF.

The genes are TRBV6-5 and TRBJ1-2; 10 bases align to TRBD1. Germline V gives CDR1 MNHEY, CDR2 SVGAGI. Trimming removed 1 base from V and 1 base from J; junction bases left unmatched: 0. The CDR3 totals 15 residues. In DNA form, the CDR3 reads TGTGCCAGCAGTTACTGGACAGGGGGTAACTATGGCTACACCTTC. As protein: CASSYWTGGNYGYTF.

This chain uses TRBV29-1 with TRBJ1-2; 8 bases fit TRBD1. The CDR3 loop spans 13 amino acids. Germline trimming cut 7 bases from V and 6 bases from J; bases unmatched to any gene: 10. The germline V gene has CDR1 SQVTM and CDR2 ANQGSEA. Here the CDR3 DNA reads TGCAGCGCAGGGACAGGCCAACCCAATGGCTACACCTTC. It encodes CSAGTGQPNGYTF.

The chain couples TRBV24-1 to TRBJ2-3; possible D gene TRBD1, 6 bases. The CDR3 has 14 residues. The germline CDR1 and CDR2 sequences are KGHDR and SFDVKD. The V end lost 4 bases, the J end lost 0 bases, and 7 bases lay between the germline ends. This chain's CDR3 is CATSDTGSTDTQYF. The DNA of the CDR3 is TGTGCCACCAGTGACACAGGGAGCACAGATACGCAGTATTTT.

V gene TRBV20-1 combines with J gene TRBJ2-7; 9 bases map to TRBD2. The CDR3 runs 14 residues. V lost 3 bases, J lost 3 bases, and 6 bases stayed unmatched. From germline, CDR1 is DFQATT and CDR2 SNEGSKA (reference sequence). The CDR3 DNA sequence: TGCAGTGCTAGTCCAGCGGGGGGCTTCTACGAGCAGTACTTC. Protein: CSASPAGGFYEQYF.

This rearrangement joins TRBV5-1 to TRBJ1-4; 8 positions agree with TRBD1. The CDR3 covers 16 residues. Germline-derived CDR1 and CDR2 are SGHRS and YFSETQ. V dropped 3 bases and J dropped 7; count of bases not matched to a gene: 11. The chain's CDR3 is CASSSLQGAEGEKLFF. The CDR3 nucleotides are TGCGCCAGCAGCTCCTTGCAGGGGGCAGAAGGTGAAAAACTGTTTTTT.